This T cell receptor beta chain originates from a study of response to subunit inactivated influenza vaccine. In TCRdb, the RT-PCR reads were re-called with MiXCR into one record per CDR3 protein. The data show about 780,000 distinct CDR3 sequences, around a sixth seen once. Whole-study findings and limits: Each seasonal flu vaccination may recruit only limited new T cells, authors suggested.

This clonotype was counted a few times. The antigen is undetermined. This sample comprised PBMCs from blood, obtained 4 to 6 days after vaccination. The TCR was taken from a man aged 50 to 60 who received an inactivated influenza vaccine.

This chain's CDR3 is CASSQVRSLAGHTEQFF. Here the CDR3 DNA reads TGTGCCAGCAGCCAAGTTCGCTCACTAGCGGGACATACTGAGCAGTTCTTC. The chain uses TRBV3-1 and TRBJ2-1; 10 bases agree with TRBD2. The length of the CDR3 is 17 residues. Germline V gene data show CDR1 as LGHDT and CDR2 as YNNKEL (reference sequence). V was pared by 1 base and J by 9 bases, with 12 bases of the junction left unmatched.